What follows are 9 T cell receptor beta chains derived from one specimen sequenced in a study of blood T cells in healthy people across ages. Primed by a sample-barcoded 5' primer and a J-beta primer mix, a second PCR proceeded for 7 to 11 cycles. One entry per CDR3 protein results from TCRdb running MiXCR on the 5' RACE reads. The sample contains 1,500,000 or so distinct CDR3 sequences, roughly 43% of which appear only once. Input material: blood. These receptor sequences come from a woman aged 18-29 years in good health.

This clonotype was observed a handful of times. V gene TRBV28 combines with J gene TRBJ2-7; the D gene is possibly TRBD1 (6 bases). Germline loops: CDR1 MDHEN, CDR2 SYDVKM. The ends were cut back, 6 bases at V and 1 base at J, with 19 bases in the middle. The CDR3 loop spans 16 amino acids. The CDR3 DNA follows: TGTGCCAGCAGCGAAAGCCGGGACATGAAGTCCTACGAGCAGTACTTC. It encodes CASSESRDMKSYEQYF. Variable domain in full (rest from reference TRBV28 and TRBJ2-7): DVKVTQSSRYLVKRTGEKVFLECVQDMDHENMFWYRQDPGLGLRLIYFSYDVKMKEKGDIPEGYSVSREKKERFSLILESASTNQTSMYLCASSESRDMKSYEQYFGPGTRLTVT.

This clonotype was seen a handful of times. The V call is TRBV6-6, the J call TRBJ1-6; 7 bases are shared with TRBD1. The CDR3 length is 13 residues. Germline lookup yields CDR1 MNHNY and CDR2 SVGAGI (reference sequence). Unmatched junction bases numbered 5, after V lost 5 bases and J lost 10 bases. The chain's CDR3 is CASSDGQASPLHF. The CDR3 DNA is TGTGCCAGCAGTGACGGACAGGCCTCACCCCTCCACTTT.

The chain recombines TRBV29-1 with TRBJ1-1, with D uncertain. Germline CDR1 SQVTM, CDR2 ANQGSEA. This CDR3 region has 10 residues. V was pared by 4 bases and J by 8 bases, with 8 bases between. CDR3 sequence reads: CSVVSREAFF. In nucleotides, the CDR3 is TGCAGCGTTGTCAGTCGCGAAGCTTTCTTT.

This clonotype was detected only once. The genes are TRBV12-3 or TRBV12-4 and TRBJ2-3; a weak D match, TRBD2 (5 bases). The CDR3 extends over 14 amino acids. V lost 7 bases and J lost 6, with 17 bases in between. The CDR3 region is CASNGRVGVDTQYF. CDR3 sequence (DNA): TGTGCCAGCAATGGCAGAGTGGGAGTCGATACGCAGTATTTT.

The chain is built from TRBV20-1 and TRBJ2-3, with D uncertain. Looked up from germline, CDR1 is DFQATT and CDR2 is SNEGSKA (reference sequence). V lost 4 bases, J lost 1 base, and 6 bases lay in between. CDR3 length equals 12 residues. The CDR3 loop reads CSAKKRTDTQYF. Here the CDR3 DNA reads TGCAGTGCTAAGAAGCGCACAGATACGCAGTATTTT.

The V and J genes are TRBV7-9 and TRBJ2-4; D remains ambiguous. The CDR3 sequence is 17 residues long. With 5 bases removed from V and 1 base from J, the gap between germline ends came to 18 bases. Per the germline V gene, CDR1 is SEHNR and CDR2 is FQNEAQ (reference sequence). The CDR3 region is CASSPNPATLAKNIQYF. The CDR3 DNA sequence: TGTGCCAGCAGCCCAAACCCCGCGACATTGGCCAAAAACATTCAGTACTTC.

The chain carries TRBV5-1 and TRBJ2-1; 11 bases line up with TRBD2. The CDR3 sequence is 15 residues long. Germline values: CDR1 SGHRS, CDR2 YFSETQ. Trimming removed 7 bases from V and 6 bases from J; junction bases left unmatched: 9. CDR3 residues: CASLSGGASGNEQFF. CDR3 DNA: TGCGCCAGCCTTAGCGGGGGGGCCTCCGGCAATGAGCAGTTCTTC.

This clonotype was counted only a few times. The genes are TRBV4-2 and TRBJ2-3; D possibly corresponds to TRBD2 (5 bases). V was cut by 4 bases and J by 2 bases, with 13 bases left in between. This CDR3 spans 15 amino acids. CDR1 and CDR2 (germline): LGHNA, YNFKEQ. The CDR3 region has the DNA TGTGCCAGCAGCCCCATAGTCGGGAACACAGATACGCAGTATTTT. Translating it yields CASSPIVGNTDTQYF.

This clonotype was recorded a few times. The genes are TRBV5-1 and TRBJ2-7; 7 nucleotides align to TRBD1. Germline values: CDR1 SGHRS, CDR2 YFSETQ. The V segment lost 4 bases and the J segment 0 bases; nucleotides outside the gene matches: 7. The CDR3 has 15 amino acids. CDR3 DNA: TGCGCCAGCAGCGCCGGGACAGCCTCCTCCTACGAGCAGTACTTC. It codes for CASSAGTASSYEQYF.